The T cell receptor beta chain under discussion was sequenced for a study of blood T cells in healthy people across ages. V gave up 6 bases and J gave up 5 bases; unmatched junction bases: 7. The germline gives CDR1 DFQATT, CDR2 SNEGSKA (reference sequence). This CDR3 comprises 12 residues. Together with a sample-barcoded 5' primer, a J-beta primer mix was included in a second PCR lasting roughly 6 to 12 cycles. TCRdb recomputed calls from the 5' RACE reads with MiXCR, one row per CDR3 protein. The sample includes hundreds of thousands of distinct CDR3 sequences, roughly 60% of them seen just once. Material: blood. This sequence was found in a young man in good health. The chain employs TRBV20-1 and TRBJ2-7, with 7 bases fitting TRBD2. The CDR3 coding sequence is TGCAGTGCCTGGGGGGGTGCCCACGAGCAGTACTTC. It encodes CSAWGGAHEQYF.